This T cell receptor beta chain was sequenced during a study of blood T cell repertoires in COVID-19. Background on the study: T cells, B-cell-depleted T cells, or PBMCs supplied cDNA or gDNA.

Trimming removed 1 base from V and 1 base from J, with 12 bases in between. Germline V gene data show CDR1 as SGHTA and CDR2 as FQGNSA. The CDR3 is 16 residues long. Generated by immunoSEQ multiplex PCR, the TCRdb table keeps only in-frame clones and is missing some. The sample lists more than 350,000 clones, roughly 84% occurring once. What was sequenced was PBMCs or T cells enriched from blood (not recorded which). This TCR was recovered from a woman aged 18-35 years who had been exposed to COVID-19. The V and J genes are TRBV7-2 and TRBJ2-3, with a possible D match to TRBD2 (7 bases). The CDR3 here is CASSLGAGARTDTQYF. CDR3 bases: TGTGCCAGCAGCTTAGGCGCGGGGGCCCGCACAGATACGCAGTATTTT.